A selection of T cell receptor beta chains follows, all from one sample in a study of T cells in Graves' hyperthyroidism and ophthalmopathy. One entry per CDR3 protein results from TCRdb running MiXCR on the multiplex PCR reads. The sample contains 250,000 to 300,000 distinct CDR3 sequences, 13% of which appear only once. Sequencing was performed on blood. The receptor set was obtained from a woman in her twenties or thirties with Graves' hyperthyroidism that later progressed to Graves' ophthalmopathy. CDR3s leave out the opening cysteine and the closing phenylalanine or tryptophan. The listing skips clone size in some rows; elsewhere it reads once, few, many or a size class.

J,size,V,CDR3
TRBJ1-5,.,TRBV14,TSSQEGGRDQPQH
TRBJ1-4,.,TRBV9,ASSVAAGGDEKLF
TRBJ2-1,many,TRBV7-9,ASSLPADRGFYNEQF
TRBJ2-2,many,TRBV20-1,SARDSGRATGELF
TRBJ1-2,many,TRBV7-6,ASSSRGKDRYGYT
TRBJ1-6,many,TRBV3-1,ASSPGAYNSPLH
TRBJ2-7,few,TRBV29-1,SVASSYEQY
TRBJ1-1,many,TRBV3-2,ASSRPGQILEAEAF
TRBJ2-1,many,TRBV11-2,ASSLISAAYNEQF
TRBJ1-5,many,TRBV6-2/TRBV6-3,ASSYGEGKPQH
TRBJ1-6,many,TRBV15,ATSSQGQGDSPLH
TRBJ1-2,many,TRBV6-1,ASRGTGTGGYT
TRBJ2-7,many,TRBV20-1,SARGQGALYEQY
TRBJ2-1,many,TRBV15,ATSRDPGGTYNEQF
TRBJ1-4,many,TRBV6-1,ASRLLTSLNEKLF
TRBJ1-2,many,TRBV11-2,ASSLGGSNNYGYT
TRBJ2-7,many,TRBV6-6,ASSYSDRGHEQY
TRBJ1-1,many,TRBV27,ASSFRQGYTEAF
TRBJ2-1,.,TRBV19,ASSINDNEQF
TRBJ2-4,few,TRBV9,ASSPQSIAKNIQY
TRBJ2-7,many,TRBV18,ASSPPGQGPYEQY
.,.,TRBV11-2,ASSFLTSGSDNEQY
TRBJ2-4,few,TRBV10-1,ASKAGQGASVKNIQY
TRBJ1-6,.,TRBV5-5,ASSFTGEDGSPLH
TRBJ1-5,many,TRBV24-1,ATSSRFDNQPQH
TRBJ2-2,.,TRBV7-2,ASSLRTGISNQPQQNGELF
TRBJ2-7,many,TRBV7-9,ASSSIKPGLAPYEQY
TRBJ2-5,few,TRBV3-1,ASSRWTGNIQETQY
TRBJ2-3,.,TRBV9,ASSSVGDLRTTDTQY
TRBJ2-7,many,TRBV4-1,ASSPGLPYEQY
TRBJ2-1,many,TRBV7-2,ASSSSGLDQF
TRBJ1-1,few,TRBV20-1,SARDRRGGTEAF
TRBJ2-3,many,TRBV7-2,ASRLGGGTDTQY
TRBJ2-1,many,TRBV19,ASSIVNSFNEQF
TRBJ1-5,many,TRBV24-1,ATSEISGGVNQPQH
TRBJ2-5,many,TRBV6-5,ASSYLNRGGETQY
TRBJ2-3,many,TRBV28,ASNPTGNTDTQY
TRBJ1-2,.,TRBV13,ASSLRRSNRGPSGYGYT
TRBJ2-3,many,TRBV28,ASSSRFTDTQY
TRBJ2-7,.,TRBV15,ATSRPPEVVEQY
TRBJ2-1,many,TRBV4-1,ASSQDRSSFNEQF
TRBJ2-1,few,TRBV4-3,ASSQGLAVINEQF
TRBJ2-7,few,TRBV12-3/TRBV12-4,ASSAYQSGTSLYEQY
TRBJ1-1,many,TRBV27,ASSSLQGKAF
TRBJ1-5,many,TRBV6-1,ASRGPHSNQPQH
TRBJ1-4,many,TRBV28,ASSLLRLGVGEKLF
TRBJ2-1,many,TRBV27,ASSPGLAEGRRNEQF
TRBJ1-6,many,TRBV11-2,ASSRGLGNSPLH
TRBJ2-2,.,TRBV2,ASTYQGGGLNTGELF
TRBJ2-5,.,TRBV5-8,ASSLVSYGTQY
TRBJ1-6,.,TRBV7-9,ASSQGLTGTLSGPLH
TRBJ1-1,.,TRBV11-2,ASSLELGSMNTEAF
TRBJ2-5,few,TRBV9,ASSPRASGTGETQY
TRBJ2-4,few,TRBV12-3/TRBV12-4,ASSLATSGSKNIQY
TRBJ1-5,.,TRBV28,AINKGGIYQPQH
TRBJ2-1,many,TRBV5-1,ASSLALTVFSYNEQF
TRBJ2-7,many,TRBV18,ASSPQGAGWEQY
TRBJ2-1,.,TRBV20-1,SARDLGLESDEQF
TRBJ2-1,.,TRBV19,ASSIEALAEIRNEQF